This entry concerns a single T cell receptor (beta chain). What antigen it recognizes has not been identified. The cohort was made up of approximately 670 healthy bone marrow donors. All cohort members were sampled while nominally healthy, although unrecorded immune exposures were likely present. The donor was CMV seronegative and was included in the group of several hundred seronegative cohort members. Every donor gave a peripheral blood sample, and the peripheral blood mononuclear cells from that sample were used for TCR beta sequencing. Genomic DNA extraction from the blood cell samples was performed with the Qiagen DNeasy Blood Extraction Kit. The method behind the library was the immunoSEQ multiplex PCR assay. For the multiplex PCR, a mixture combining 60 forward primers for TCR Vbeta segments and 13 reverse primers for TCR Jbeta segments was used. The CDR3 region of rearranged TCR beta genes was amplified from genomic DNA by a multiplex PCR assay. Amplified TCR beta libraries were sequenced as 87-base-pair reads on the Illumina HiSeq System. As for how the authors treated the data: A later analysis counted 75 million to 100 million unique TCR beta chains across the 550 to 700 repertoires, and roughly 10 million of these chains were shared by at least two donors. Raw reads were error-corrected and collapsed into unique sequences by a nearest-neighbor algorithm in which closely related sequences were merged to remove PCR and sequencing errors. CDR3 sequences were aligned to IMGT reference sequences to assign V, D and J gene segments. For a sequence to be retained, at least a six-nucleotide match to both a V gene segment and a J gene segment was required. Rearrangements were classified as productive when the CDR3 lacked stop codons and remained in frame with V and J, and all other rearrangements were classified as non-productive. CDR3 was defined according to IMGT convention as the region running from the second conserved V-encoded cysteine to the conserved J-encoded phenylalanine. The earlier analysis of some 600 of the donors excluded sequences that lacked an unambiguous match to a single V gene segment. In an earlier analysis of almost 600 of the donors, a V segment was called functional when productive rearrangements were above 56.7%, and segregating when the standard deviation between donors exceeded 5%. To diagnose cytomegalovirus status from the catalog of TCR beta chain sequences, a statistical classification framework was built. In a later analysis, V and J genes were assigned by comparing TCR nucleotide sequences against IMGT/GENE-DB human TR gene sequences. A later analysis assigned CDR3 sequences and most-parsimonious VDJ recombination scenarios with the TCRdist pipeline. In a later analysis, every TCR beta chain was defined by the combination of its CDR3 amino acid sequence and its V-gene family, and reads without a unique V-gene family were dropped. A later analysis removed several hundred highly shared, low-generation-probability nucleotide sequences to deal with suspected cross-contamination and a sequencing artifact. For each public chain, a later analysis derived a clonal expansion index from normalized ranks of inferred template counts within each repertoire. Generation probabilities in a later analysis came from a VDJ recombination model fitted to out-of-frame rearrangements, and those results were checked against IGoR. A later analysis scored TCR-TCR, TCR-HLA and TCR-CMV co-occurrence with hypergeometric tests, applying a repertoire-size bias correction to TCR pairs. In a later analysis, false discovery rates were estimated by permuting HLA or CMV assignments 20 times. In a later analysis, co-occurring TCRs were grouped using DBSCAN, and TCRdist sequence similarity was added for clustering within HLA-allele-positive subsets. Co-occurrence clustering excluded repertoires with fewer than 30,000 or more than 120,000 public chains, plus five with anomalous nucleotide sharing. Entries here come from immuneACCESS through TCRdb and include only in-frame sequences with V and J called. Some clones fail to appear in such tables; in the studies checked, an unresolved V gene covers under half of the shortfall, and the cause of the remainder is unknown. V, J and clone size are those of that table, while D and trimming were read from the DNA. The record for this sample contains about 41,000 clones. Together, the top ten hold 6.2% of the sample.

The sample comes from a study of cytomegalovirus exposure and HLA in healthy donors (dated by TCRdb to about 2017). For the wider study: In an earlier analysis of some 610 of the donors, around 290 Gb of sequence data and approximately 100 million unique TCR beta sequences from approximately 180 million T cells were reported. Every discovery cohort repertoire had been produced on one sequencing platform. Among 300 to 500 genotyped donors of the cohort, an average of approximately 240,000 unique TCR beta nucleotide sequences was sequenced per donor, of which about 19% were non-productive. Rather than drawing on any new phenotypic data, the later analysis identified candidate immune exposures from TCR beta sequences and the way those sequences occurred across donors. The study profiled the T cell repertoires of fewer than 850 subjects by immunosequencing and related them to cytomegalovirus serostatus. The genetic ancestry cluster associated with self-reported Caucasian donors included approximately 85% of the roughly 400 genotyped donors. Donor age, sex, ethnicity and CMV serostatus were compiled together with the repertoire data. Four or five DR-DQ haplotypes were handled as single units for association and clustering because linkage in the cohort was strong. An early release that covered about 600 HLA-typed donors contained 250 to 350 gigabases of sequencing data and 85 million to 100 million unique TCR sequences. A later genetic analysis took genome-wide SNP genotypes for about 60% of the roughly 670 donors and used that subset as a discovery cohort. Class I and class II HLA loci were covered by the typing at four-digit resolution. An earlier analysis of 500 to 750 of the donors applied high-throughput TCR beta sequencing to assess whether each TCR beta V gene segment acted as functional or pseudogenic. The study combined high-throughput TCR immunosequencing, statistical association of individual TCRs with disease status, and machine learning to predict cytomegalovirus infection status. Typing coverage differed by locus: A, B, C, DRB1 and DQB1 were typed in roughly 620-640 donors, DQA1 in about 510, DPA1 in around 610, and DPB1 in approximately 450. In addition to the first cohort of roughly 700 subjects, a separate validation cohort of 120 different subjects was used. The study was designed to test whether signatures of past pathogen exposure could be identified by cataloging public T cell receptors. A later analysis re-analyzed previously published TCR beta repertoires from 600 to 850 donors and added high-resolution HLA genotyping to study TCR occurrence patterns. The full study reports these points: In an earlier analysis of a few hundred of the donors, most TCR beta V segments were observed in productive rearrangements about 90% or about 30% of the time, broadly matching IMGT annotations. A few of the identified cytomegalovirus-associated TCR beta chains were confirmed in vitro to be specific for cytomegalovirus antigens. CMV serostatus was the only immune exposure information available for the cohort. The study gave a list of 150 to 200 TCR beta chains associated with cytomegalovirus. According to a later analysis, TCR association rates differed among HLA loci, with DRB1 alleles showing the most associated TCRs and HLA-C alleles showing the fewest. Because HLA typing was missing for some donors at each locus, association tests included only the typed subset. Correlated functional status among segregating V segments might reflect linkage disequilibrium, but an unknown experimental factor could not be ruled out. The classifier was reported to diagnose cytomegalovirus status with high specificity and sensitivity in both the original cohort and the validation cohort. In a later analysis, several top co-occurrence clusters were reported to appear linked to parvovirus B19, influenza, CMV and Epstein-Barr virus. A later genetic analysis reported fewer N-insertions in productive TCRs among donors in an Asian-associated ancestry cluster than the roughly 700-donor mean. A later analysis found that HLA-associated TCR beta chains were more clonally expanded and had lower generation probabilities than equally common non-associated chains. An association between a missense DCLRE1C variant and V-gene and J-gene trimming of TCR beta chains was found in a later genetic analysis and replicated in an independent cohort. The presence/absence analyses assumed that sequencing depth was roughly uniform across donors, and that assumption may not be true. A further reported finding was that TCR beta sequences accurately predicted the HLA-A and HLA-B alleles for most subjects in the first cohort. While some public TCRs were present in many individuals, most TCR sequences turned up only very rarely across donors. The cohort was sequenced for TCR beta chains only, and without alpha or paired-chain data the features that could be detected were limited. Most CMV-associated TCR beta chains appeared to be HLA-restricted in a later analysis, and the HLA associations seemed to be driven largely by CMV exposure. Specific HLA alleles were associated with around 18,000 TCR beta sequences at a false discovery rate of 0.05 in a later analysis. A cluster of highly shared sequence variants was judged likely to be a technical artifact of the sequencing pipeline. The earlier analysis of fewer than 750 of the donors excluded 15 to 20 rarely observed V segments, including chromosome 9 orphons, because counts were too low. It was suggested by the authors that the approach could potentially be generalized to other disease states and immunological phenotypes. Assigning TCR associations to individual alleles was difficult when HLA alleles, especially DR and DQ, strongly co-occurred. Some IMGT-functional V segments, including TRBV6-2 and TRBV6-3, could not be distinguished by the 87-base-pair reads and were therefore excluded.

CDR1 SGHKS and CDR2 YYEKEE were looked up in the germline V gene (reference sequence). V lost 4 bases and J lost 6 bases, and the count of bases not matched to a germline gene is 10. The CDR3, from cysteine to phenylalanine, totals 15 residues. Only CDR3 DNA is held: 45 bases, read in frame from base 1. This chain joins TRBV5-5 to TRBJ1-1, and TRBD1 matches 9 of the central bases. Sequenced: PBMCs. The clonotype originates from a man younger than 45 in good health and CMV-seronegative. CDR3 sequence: CASSPEGTGFAEAFF. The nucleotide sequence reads TGTGCCAGCAGCCCGGAAGGGACAGGGTTCGCTGAAGCTTTCTTT.